The 26 T cell receptor beta chains below were found in one sample sequenced in a study of glioma-infiltrating T cells. Using RNA template, CDR3s of TCR alpha and beta were amplified with iRepertoire arm-PCR. TCRdb redid the calling of the multiplex PCR reads with MiXCR, one entry per CDR3 protein. The sample shows about 190,000 distinct CDR3 sequences, over 25% of them seen only once. Sequenced material: glioma tissue, nonneoplastic brain tissue, or PBMCs (not recorded which). The receptor source for this set is a human donor with low-grade glioma or glioblastoma, undergoing nonglioma brain surgery, or in good health (not recorded which).

This clonotype showed up many times. The rearrangement joins TRBV7-2 to TRBJ1-1; the D is unclear. CDR1 and CDR2 (germline): SGHTA, FQGNSA. The CDR3 totals 13 residues. Deletions cut 4 bases from V and 4 bases from J, with 10 bases between. The DNA for the CDR3 is TGTGCCAGCAGCTACGTCGTTAGCACTGAAGCTTTCTTT. Translated, it gives CASSYVVSTEAFF.

The sample holds many counts of this clonotype. The chain joins TRBV6-1 to TRBJ1-1; possibly TRBD1 for D (6 bases). Trimming removed 11 bases from V and 0 bases from J, with 22 bases in between. Germline V lookup: CDR1 MNHNS, CDR2 SASEGT. The CDR3 totals 16 residues. The CDR3 spells CAGGLGTGPMNTEAFF. CDR3 sequence (DNA): TGTGCCGGGGGCCTAGGAACAGGGCCTATGAACACTGAAGCTTTCTTT.

This clonotype has only one observation. This may come from a read error, since a much larger clone is one base off. This chain uses TRBV10-2 with TRBJ1-2; no clear D. CDR1 and CDR2 (germline): WSHSY, SAAADI. CDR3 length equals 13 residues. Trimming shortened V by 6 bases and J by 4 bases, and 12 bases separated the two germline ends. The CDR3 region is CASRSNRSYGYTF. For the CDR3, the DNA is TGCGCCAGCAGAAGTAACCGAAGCTATGGCTACACCTTC.

This clonotype was seen ten or more times. The rearrangement links TRBV6-2 or TRBV6-3 to TRBJ2-7; 7 nucleotides agree with TRBD2. CDR3 length: 18 amino acids. CDR1 and CDR2 (germline): MNHEY, SVGEGT. V shed 6 bases, J shed 4 bases, and the junction held 21 bases outside the gene matches. CDR3 nucleotides: TGTGCCAGCAGCCGGAGCCACCTAGCTGCGGGAGCTAGGTACGAGCAGTACTTC. Translated, it gives CASSRSHLAAGARYEQYF.

This clonotype has just a few counts. The chain is built from TRBV5-1 and TRBJ2-1; TRBD1 matches 7 bases. In germline, CDR1 is SGHRS, CDR2 YFSETQ. J was trimmed by 4 bases and V by 0 bases; bases with no gene match: 1. There are 14 residues in the CDR3. The CDR3 nucleotides are TGCGCCAGCAGCTTGGGACAGGGTTACAATGAGCAGTTCTTC. Protein product: CASSLGQGYNEQFF.

Details on this clonotype: A single base separates this from a much larger clone, so it may be a read error. The chain joins TRBV12-3 or TRBV12-4 to TRBJ2-7, with D perhaps TRBD1 (6 bases). Between the trimmed V and J ends, which lost 7 bases and 3 bases, there was a span of 13 bases. The CDR3 sequence is 13 residues long. The CDR3 bases are TGTGCCAGCACATACAGGGTTGGCTACGAGCAGTACTTC. Translated: CASTYRVGYEQYF.

Remarks on this clonotype: Given a much more abundant clone one base away, this may be a read error. V gene TRBV29-1 combines with J gene TRBJ1-2, with 7 nucleotides matching TRBD1. With V trimmed by 1 base and J by 8 bases, 10 bases remained unmatched. CDR3 length: 14 amino acids. CDR1 and CDR2 from the germline V gene are SQVTM and ANQGSEA. The CDR3 reads CSVEGGQNLCGYTF. Here the CDR3 DNA reads TGCAGCGTTGAAGGGGGACAGAATCTCTGCGGCTACACCTTC.

This clonotype has ten or more counts. The chain has TRBV29-1 and TRBJ2-1, with D hard to call. Germline V gene data show CDR1 as SQVTM and CDR2 as ANQGSEA. The ends were cut back, 7 bases at V and 9 bases at J, with 10 bases in the middle. The CDR3 is made up of 10 amino acids. CDR3 bases: TGCAGCGCCGATCTCGGTGAGCAGTTCTTC. Translating gives CSADLGEQFF.

Only a few counts were recorded for this clonotype. V usage is TRBV4-1 and J usage is TRBJ2-7; TRBD1 aligns across 7 bases. This CDR3 has 15 residues. With 2 bases clipped from V and 0 bases from J, the junction kept 4 bases outside the gene matches. Germline V lookup: CDR1 MGHRA, CDR2 YSYEKL. The CDR3 DNA reads TGCGCCAGCAGCCAAAGGGACAGTCCCTCCTACGAGCAGTACTTC. Translated: CASSQRDSPSYEQYF.

Note on this clonotype: A read error is possible here, since a much larger clone lies one base away. This sequence joins TRBV4-1 and TRBJ1-2, with TRBD1 identical over 10 bases. Unmatched junction bases numbered 9, after V lost 3 bases and J lost 8 bases. This CDR3 contains 15 residues. Looked up from germline, CDR1 is MGHRA and CDR2 is YSYEKL. The CDR3 bases are TGCGCCAGCAGCCAGCCCGGGACAGGGGACCCCGGCTACACCTTC. This gives the protein CASSQPGTGDPGYTF.

There are many counts of this clonotype. V gene TRBV4-3 combines with J gene TRBJ2-1; D might be TRBD1 or TRBD2, each matching 6 bases. V dropped 0 bases and J dropped 6 bases, with 21 bases sitting between them. CDR3 length equals 18 residues. The V gene's germline CDR1 is LGHNA and CDR2 YSLEER. In nucleotides, the CDR3 is TGCGCCAGCAGCCAAGATTACGGGTCCGGGGGCATGGTCAATGAGCAGTTCTTC. This translates into CASSQDYGSGGMVNEQFF.

CDR3 DNA sequence: TGTGCCAGTAAGAAGACAGGGAGCAATCAGCCCCAGCATTTT. It is translated as CASKKTGSNQPQHF. The chain couples TRBV19 to TRBJ1-5, with 7 bases fitting TRBD1. CDR1 and CDR2 from the germline V gene are LNHDA and SQIVND (reference sequence). The CDR3 has 14 residues. J gave up 1 base and V 7 bases, and 4 bases lay outside the gene matches.

Remarks on this clonotype: A much bigger clone sits one base away, suggesting this may be a read error. In DNA, the CDR3 is TGCAGTGCTTCCCGACGACACGAGCAGTACTTC. Its translation is CSASRRHEQYF. V is TRBV20-1 and J is TRBJ2-7; D is ambiguous. Germline V gene lookup returns CDR1 DFQATT and CDR2 SNEGSKA (reference sequence). V lost 5 bases and J 5 bases, leaving 10 bases between the germline ends. This CDR3 contains 11 residues.

The rearrangement uses TRBV6-4 and TRBJ2-3, with D hard to call. Germline-derived CDR1 and CDR2 are MRHNA and SNTAGT. V was shortened by 0 bases and J by 3 bases, with 10 bases between the two germline ends. The CDR3 extends over 15 amino acids. CDR3 sequence: CASSDSNAETDTQYF. Written as DNA, the CDR3 is TGTGCCAGCAGTGACTCGAATGCGGAGACAGATACGCAGTATTTT.

This clonotype was recorded a few times. V is TRBV11-2 and J is TRBJ2-1; D gene unclear. The CDR3 loop spans 15 amino acids. The germline V gene has CDR1 SGHAT and CDR2 FQNNGV. Deletions cut 5 bases from V and 7 bases from J, with 18 bases between. DNA of the CDR3: TGTGCCAGCAGCGATACCACGTCCTATAGGAATGAGCAGTTCTTC. Translating it yields CASSDTTSYRNEQFF.

This clonotype was seen repeatedly, ten times or more. The chain carries TRBV4-1 and TRBJ1-5; unclear D gene. In germline, CDR1 is MGHRA, CDR2 YSYEKL. The CDR3 contains 14 residues. The germline V and J ends were trimmed by 2 bases and 4 bases, with 9 bases remaining between them. The CDR3 loop is CASSQRILNQPQHF. CDR3 bases: TGCGCCAGCAGCCAACGGATCCTTAATCAGCCCCAGCATTTT.

This clonotype was counted at least ten times. The CDR3 spells CASRTSGSRAEQFF. The DNA for the CDR3 is TGTGCCAGCAGGACTAGCGGGAGTCGAGCTGAGCAGTTCTTC. This chain links TRBV14 with TRBJ2-1; 12 bases match TRBD2. Germline CDR1 reads SGHDN; CDR2 reads FVKESK. The CDR3 contains 14 residues. V shed 6 bases, J shed 9 bases, and the junction held 6 bases outside the gene matches.

Notes on this clonotype: A read error may be the cause here, since a much bigger clone is one base away. The rearrangement links TRBV4-1 to TRBJ2-4; TRBD2 matches at 10 bases. Germline loops: CDR1 MGHRA, CDR2 YSYEKL. V lost 1 base to trimming and J lost 9 bases; unmatched junction nucleotides: 12. CDR3 size: 17 residues. As DNA, the CDR3 is TGCGCCAGCAGCCAAGGTCGGAGCGGGAGGGGAGGGATCATTCAGTACTTC. Translation: CASSQGRSGRGGIIQYF.

The table lists this clonotype with a count of one. This sequence joins TRBV4-1 and TRBJ2-7, with 12 bases matching TRBD2. Trimming removed 8 bases from V and 6 bases from J; junction bases left unmatched: 11. Germline values: CDR1 MGHRA, CDR2 YSYEKL. There are 15 residues in the CDR3. This CDR3 is CASGPRLAGVSEQYF. CDR3 sequence (DNA): TGCGCCAGCGGACCCAGACTAGCGGGAGTCTCCGAGCAGTACTTC.

In this sample, this clonotype turned up many times. This sequence joins TRBV6-1 and TRBJ2-5; 8 bases fit TRBD1. V gave up 6 bases and J gave up 5 bases; unmatched junction bases: 5. The CDR3 contains 13 residues. Germline lookup yields CDR1 MNHNS and CDR2 SASEGT. For the CDR3, the DNA is TGTGCCAGCAGGAGACAGGGGAGGGAGACCCAGTACTTC. Protein product: CASRRQGRETQYF.

This clonotype was counted ten times or more. The chain links TRBV6-2 or TRBV6-3 to TRBJ2-1; D is unclear. With 5 bases removed from V and 0 bases from J, the gap between germline ends came to 11 bases. CDR3 length equals 15 residues. Germline values: CDR1 MNHEY, CDR2 SVGEGT. The CDR3 region is CASSQIRSSYNEQFF. Here the CDR3 DNA reads TGTGCCAGCAGTCAAATTAGGAGCTCCTACAATGAGCAGTTCTTC.

V is TRBV19 and J is TRBJ2-2; TRBD2 matches at 8 bases. The CDR3 spans 15 residues. The germline V gene has CDR1 LNHDA and CDR2 SQIVND (reference sequence). With 7 bases clipped from V and 7 bases from J, the junction kept 11 bases outside the gene matches. The CDR3 spells CASNPAGGGGGELFF. CDR3 DNA: TGTGCCAGTAACCCCGCGGGAGGCGGTGGCGGGGAGCTGTTTTTT.

This clonotype was recorded many times. The V and J genes are TRBV7-9 and TRBJ2-1; D is unresolved. The V end was cut by 5 bases, the J end by 9 bases, with 11 bases between. The CDR3 is 12 amino acids. Looked up from germline, CDR1 is SEHNR and CDR2 is FQNEAQ (reference sequence). Here the CDR3 reads CASSRAPGEQFF. The CDR3 coding sequence is TGTGCCAGCAGCCGGGCGCCAGGTGAGCAGTTCTTC.

This clonotype was found many times. J is TRBJ2-1 and V is TRBV20-1, with D tentatively TRBD1 or TRBD2 (5 bases each). The CDR3 spans 14 residues. Germline V gene lookup returns CDR1 DFQATT and CDR2 SNEGSKA (reference sequence). With 0 bases removed from V and 7 bases from J, the gap between germline ends came to 13 bases. CDR3 in amino acids: CSARDIAGTNEQFF. The CDR3 nucleotides read TGCAGTGCTAGAGATATTGCCGGGACGAATGAGCAGTTCTTC.

This clonotype occurred many times. The chain couples TRBV25-1 to TRBJ2-5, with D perhaps TRBD1 (6 bases). CDR1 is MGHDK, CDR2 SYGVNS, per germline. The CDR3 runs to 16 residues. V was cut by 3 bases and J by 1 base, with 15 bases left in between. The CDR3 nucleotides read TGTGCCAGCAGTGATGTCACGGTGGGGGCCCAAGAGACCCAGTACTTC. Translated, it gives CASSDVTVGAQETQYF.

This clonotype was observed a single time. This sequence joins TRBV20-1 and TRBJ2-7; D is perhaps TRBD1 or TRBD2 (6 bases each). The V end was cut by 3 bases, the J end by 3 bases, with 9 bases between. The CDR3 runs 12 residues. The germline CDR1 and CDR2 sequences are DFQATT and SNEGSKA (reference sequence). As DNA, the CDR3 is TGCAGTGCTAGCGAGGGGGGCTACGAGCAGTACTTC. It is translated as CSASEGGYEQYF.